Included here is one TCR beta chain sequence, with context. The data belong to a study of blood T cell repertoires in COVID-19. For the study at large: From the United States, Italy and Spain came samples of acute and convalescent COVID-19. PBMCs, B-cell-depleted T cells, or T cells were the source of the cDNA or gDNA that made up the material.

Profiled with immunoSEQ multiplex PCR; TCRdb holds only in-frame clones, not every one. The sample lists about 120,000 clones; 85% were seen once. Between the trimmed V and J ends, which lost 5 bases and 6 bases, there was a span of 12 bases. CDR1 SGHDT and CDR2 YYEEEE come from the germline V gene. The length of the CDR3 is 13 residues. Source material: peripheral blood. This clonotype was obtained from a human donor in a cohort sampled during active COVID-19. The chain is built from TRBV5-6 and TRBJ1-5; TRBD1 might be the D (6 bases). The CDR3 spells CASSVGAAQPQHF. CDR3 bases: TGTGCCAGCAGTGTGGGGGCGGCTCAGCCCCAGCATTTT. Full variable domain (outside the CDR3, taken from reference TRBV5-6 and TRBJ1-5): DAGVTQSPTHLIKTRGQQVTLRCSPKSGHDTVSWYQQALGQGPQFIFQYYEEEERQRGNFPDRFSGHQFPNYSSELNVNALLLGDSALYLCASSVGAAQPQHFGDGTRLSIL.